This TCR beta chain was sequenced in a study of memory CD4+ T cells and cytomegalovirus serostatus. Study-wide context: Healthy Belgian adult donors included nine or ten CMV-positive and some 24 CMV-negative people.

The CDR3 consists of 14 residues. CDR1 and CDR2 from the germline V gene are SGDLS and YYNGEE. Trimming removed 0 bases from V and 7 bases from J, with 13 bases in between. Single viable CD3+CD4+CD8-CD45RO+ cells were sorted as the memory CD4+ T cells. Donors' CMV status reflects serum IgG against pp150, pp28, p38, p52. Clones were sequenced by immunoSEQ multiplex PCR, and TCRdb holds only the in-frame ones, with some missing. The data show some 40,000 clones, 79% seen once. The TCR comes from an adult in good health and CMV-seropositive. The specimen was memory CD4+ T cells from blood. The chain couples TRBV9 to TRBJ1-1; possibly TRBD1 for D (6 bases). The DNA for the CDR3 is TGTGCCAGCAGCGTAGGGACAGTCGGCTTTGAAGCTTTCTTT. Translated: CASSVGTVGFEAFF.